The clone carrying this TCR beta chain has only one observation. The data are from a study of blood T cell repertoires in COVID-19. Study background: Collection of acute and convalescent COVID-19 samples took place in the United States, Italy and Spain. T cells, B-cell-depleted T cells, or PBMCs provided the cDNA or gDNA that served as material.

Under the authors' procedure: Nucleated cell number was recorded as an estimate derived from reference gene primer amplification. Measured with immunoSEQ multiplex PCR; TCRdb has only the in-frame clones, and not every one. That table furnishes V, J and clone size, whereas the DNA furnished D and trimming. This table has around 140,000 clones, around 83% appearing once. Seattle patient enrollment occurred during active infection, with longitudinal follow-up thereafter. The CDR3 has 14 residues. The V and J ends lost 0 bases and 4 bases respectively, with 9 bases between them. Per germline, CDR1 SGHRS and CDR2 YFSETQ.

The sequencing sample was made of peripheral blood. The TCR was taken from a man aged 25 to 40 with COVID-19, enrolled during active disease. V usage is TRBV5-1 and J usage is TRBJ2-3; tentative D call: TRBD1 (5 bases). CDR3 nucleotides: TGCGCCAGCAGCTTGGGACAACAGGCAGATACGCAGTATTTT. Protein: CASSLGQQADTQYF.